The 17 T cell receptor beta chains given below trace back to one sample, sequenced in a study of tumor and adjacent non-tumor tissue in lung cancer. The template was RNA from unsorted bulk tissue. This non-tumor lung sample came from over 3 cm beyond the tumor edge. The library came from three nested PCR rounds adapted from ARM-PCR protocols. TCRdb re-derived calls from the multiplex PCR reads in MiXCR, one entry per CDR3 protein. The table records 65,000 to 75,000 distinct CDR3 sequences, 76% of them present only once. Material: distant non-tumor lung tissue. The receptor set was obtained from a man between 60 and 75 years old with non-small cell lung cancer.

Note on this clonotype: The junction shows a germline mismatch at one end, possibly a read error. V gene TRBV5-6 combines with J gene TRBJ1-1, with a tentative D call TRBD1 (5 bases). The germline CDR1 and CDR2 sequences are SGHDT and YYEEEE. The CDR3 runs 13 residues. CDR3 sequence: CASSFRWGTETFF. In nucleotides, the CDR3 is TGTGCCAGCAGCTTTAGGTGGGGCACTGAAACTTTCTTT.

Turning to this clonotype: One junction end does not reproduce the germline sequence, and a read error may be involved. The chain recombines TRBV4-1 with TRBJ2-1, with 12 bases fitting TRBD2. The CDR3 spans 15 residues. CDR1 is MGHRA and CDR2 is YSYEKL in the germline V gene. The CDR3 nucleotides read TGCGCCAGCAGCCACTCTAGCGGGAGGGACCCTGAGCGGTTCTTC. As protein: CASSHSSGRDPERFF.

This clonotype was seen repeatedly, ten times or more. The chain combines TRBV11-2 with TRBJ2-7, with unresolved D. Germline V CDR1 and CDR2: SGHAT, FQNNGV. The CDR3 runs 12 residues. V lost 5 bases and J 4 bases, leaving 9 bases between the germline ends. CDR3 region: CASSPPRYEQYF. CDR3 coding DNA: TGTGCCAGCAGCCCCCCAAGGTACGAGCAGTACTTC.

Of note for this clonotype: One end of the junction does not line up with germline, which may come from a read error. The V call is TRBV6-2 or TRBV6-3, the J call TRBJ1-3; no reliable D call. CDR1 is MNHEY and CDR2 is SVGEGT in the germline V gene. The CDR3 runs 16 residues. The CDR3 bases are TGTGCTAGCAGCTCTACCCGGATACTCTCTGGAAACACCATATATTTT. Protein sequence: CASSSTRILSGNTIYF.

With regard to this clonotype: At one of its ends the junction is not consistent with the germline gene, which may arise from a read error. In DNA, the CDR3 is TGCAGCATTGAGTACAGTGGGGGCGAGCAGTGCTTC. Its translation: CSIEYSGGEQCF. The genes are TRBV29-1 and TRBJ2-7; a weak D match, TRBD1 (6 bases). CDR3 length equals 12 residues. Germline V lookup: CDR1 SQVTM, CDR2 ANQGSEA.

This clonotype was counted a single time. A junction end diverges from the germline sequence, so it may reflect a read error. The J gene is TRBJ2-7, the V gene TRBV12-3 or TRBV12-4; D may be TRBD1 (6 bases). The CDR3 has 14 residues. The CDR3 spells CVSSPGAGALEQYF. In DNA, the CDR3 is TGTGTCAGCAGTCCCGGGGCAGGGGCTCTCGAGCAGTACTTC.

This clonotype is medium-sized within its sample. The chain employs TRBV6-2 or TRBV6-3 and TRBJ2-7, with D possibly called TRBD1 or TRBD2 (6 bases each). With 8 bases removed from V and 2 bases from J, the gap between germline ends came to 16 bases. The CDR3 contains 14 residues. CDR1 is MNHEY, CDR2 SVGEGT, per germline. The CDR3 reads CASRGWGPTYEQYF. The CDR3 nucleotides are TGTGCCAGCCGGGGGTGGGGGCCAACCTACGAGCAGTACTTC.

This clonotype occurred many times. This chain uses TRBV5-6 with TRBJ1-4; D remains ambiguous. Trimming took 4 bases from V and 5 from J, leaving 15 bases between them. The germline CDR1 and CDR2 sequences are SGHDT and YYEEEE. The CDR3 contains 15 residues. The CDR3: CASSNREIKNEKLFF. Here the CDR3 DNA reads TGTGCCAGCAGCAATAGAGAGATTAAGAATGAAAAACTGTTTTTT.

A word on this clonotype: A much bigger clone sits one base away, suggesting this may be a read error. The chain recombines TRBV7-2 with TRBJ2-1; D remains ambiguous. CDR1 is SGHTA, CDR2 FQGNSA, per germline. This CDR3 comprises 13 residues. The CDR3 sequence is CASSLEWRNEQSF. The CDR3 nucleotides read TGTGCCAGCAGCTTAGAATGGCGGAATGAGCAGTCCTTC. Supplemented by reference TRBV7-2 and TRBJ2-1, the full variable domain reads GAGVSQSPSNKVTEKGKDVELRCDPISGHTALYWYRQSLGQGLEFLIYFQGNSAPDKSGLPSDRFSAERTGGSVSTLTIQRTQQEDSAVYLCASSLEWRNEQSFGPGTRLTVL.

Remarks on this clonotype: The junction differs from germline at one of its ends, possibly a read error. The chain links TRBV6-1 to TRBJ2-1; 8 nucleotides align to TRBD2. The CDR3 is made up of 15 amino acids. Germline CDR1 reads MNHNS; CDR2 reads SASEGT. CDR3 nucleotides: TGTGCCAGCAGTTCGACTAGCGCCAGGAGGAATGAGCAGTTCTTT. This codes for CASSSTSARRNEQFF.

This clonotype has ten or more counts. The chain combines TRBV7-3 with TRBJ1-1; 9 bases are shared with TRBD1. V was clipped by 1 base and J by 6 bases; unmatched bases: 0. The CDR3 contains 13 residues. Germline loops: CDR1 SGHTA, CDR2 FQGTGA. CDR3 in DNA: TGTGCCAGCAGCTTAAGACAGGGGGCTGAAGCTTTCTTT. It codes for CASSLRQGAEAFF. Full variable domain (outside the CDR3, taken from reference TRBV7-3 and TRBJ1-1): GAGVSQTPSNKVTEKGKYVELRCDPISGHTALYWYRQSLGQGPEFLIYFQGTGAADDSGLPNDRFFAVRPEGSVSTLKIQRTERGDSAVYLCASSLRQGAEAFFGQGTRLTVV.

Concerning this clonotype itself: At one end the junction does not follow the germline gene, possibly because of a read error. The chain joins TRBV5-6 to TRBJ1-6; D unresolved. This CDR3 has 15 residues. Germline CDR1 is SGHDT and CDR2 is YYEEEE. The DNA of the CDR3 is TGTGCCAGCAGCTTGAGGCAGGTGAATGGACCACCCCTCAACTTT. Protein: CASSLRQVNGPPLNF.

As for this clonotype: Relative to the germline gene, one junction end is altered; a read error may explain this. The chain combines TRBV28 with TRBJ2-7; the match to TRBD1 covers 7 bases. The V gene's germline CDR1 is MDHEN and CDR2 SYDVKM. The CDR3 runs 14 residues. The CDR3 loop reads CVSSSEGDSYEQYF. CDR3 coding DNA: TGTGTCAGCAGCTCCGAAGGGGACAGCTACGAGCAGTACTTC.

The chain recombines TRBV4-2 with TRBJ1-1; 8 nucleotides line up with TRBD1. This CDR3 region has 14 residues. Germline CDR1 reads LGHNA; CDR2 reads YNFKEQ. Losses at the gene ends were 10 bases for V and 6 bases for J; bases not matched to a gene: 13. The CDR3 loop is CATNQDRGQSEAFF. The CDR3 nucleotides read TGTGCCACCAACCAAGACAGGGGACAGTCTGAAGCTTTCTTT.

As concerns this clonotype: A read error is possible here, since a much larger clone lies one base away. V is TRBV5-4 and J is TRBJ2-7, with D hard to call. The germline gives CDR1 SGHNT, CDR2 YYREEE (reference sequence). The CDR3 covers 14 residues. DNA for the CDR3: TGTGCCAACAGCTTGGTCGGAAATAACTACGAGCAGTACTTC. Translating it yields CANSLVGNNYEQYF.

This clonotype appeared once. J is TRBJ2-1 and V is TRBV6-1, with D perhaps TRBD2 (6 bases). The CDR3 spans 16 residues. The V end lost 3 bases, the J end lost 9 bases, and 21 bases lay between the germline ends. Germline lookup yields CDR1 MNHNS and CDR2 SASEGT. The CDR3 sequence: CASSDSISGRFGEQFF. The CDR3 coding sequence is TGTGCCAGCAGTGACAGTATTAGCGGAAGATTCGGTGAGCAGTTCTTC.

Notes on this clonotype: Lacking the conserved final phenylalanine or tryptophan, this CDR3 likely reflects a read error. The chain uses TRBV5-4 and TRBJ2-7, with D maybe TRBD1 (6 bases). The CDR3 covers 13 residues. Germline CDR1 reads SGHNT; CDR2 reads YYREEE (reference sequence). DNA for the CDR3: TGTGCCAGCAACTTGGGGGACACAGGCGAGCAGTACTTA. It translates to CASNLGDTGEQYL.